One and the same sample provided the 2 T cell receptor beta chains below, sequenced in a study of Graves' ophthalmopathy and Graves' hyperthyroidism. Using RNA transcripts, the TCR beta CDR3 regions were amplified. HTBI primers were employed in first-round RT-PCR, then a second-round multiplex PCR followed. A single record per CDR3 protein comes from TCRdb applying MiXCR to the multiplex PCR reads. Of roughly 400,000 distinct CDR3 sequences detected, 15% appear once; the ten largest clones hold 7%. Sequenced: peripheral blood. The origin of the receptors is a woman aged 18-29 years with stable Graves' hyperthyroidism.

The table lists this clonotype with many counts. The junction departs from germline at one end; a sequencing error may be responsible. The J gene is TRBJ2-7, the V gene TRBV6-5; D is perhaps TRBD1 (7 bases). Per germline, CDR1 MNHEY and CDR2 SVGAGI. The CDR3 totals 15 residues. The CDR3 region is CASGYVGGGTGEQYF. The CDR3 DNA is TGTGCCAGCGGTTATGTTGGAGGGGGCACCGGCGAGCAGTACTTC.

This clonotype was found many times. CDR3: CSVEDGGDYGYTF. For the CDR3, the DNA is TGCAGCGTTGAAGATGGTGGAGACTATGGCTACACCTTC. The chain recombines TRBV29-1 with TRBJ1-2; no firm D call. Trimming pared 0 bases from V and 3 bases from J, leaving 8 bases between. Germline-derived CDR1 and CDR2 are SQVTM and ANQGSEA. The CDR3 has 13 amino acids.